This T cell receptor beta chain came from a study of radiation and T cells in renal cell carcinoma. Sequenced by immunoSEQ multiplex PCR; TCRdb stores in-frame clones only, minus some. Here the sample spans fewer than 10,000 clones, less than 65% being singletons. General observations from the study: Only small tumor regions of about 0.97 g were sampled. Irradiated tumors had higher TCR clonality than control tumors.

This clone showed up just a few times. Its antigen is unknown. Treatment meaning: treatment-naive control, cytoreductive nephrectomy. The patient's renal cell carcinoma had clear cell pathology. The CDR3 extends over 13 amino acids. Germline CDR1 reads MNHEY; CDR2 reads SMNVEV (reference sequence). Unmatched junction bases numbered 7, after V lost 6 bases and J lost 5 bases. This TCR came from an older woman with renal cell carcinoma. The material sequenced was tumor tissue, taken from a patient whose treatment was nephrectomy without radiotherapy. The chain employs TRBV27 and TRBJ2-7; 7 nucleotides line up with TRBD1. CDR3 nucleotides: TGTGCCAGCAGCTCGACAGGGTGGGACGAGCAGTACTTC. This gives the protein CASSSTGWDEQYF.